What follows are 27 T cell receptor beta chains derived from one specimen sequenced in a study of cytomegalovirus exposure and HLA in healthy donors. This table comes from immunoSEQ multiplex PCR, and its TCRdb copy is limited to in-frame clones, with some not included. The sample carries 150,000 or so clones, 70% to 90% recorded once. The sample taken for sequencing was PBMCs. The source of these receptors is a woman in her late teens or twenties in good health and CMV-seropositive.

This chain joins TRBV10-3 and TRBJ1-3, with 8 bases identical to TRBD1. V shed 4 bases, J shed 4 bases, and the junction held 3 bases outside the gene matches. Germline V gene sequence: CDR1 ENHRY, CDR2 SYGVKD. The CDR3 has 14 amino acids. The CDR3 DNA follows: TGTGCCATCAGTGCGGACAGGGCAGGAAACACCATATATTTT. It codes for CAISADRAGNTIYF.

This chain uses TRBV5-4 with TRBJ1-2; D is possibly TRBD1 (6 bases). Germline V lookup: CDR1 SGHNT, CDR2 YYREEE (reference sequence). The ends were cut back, 0 bases at V and 8 bases at J, with 14 bases in the middle. The CDR3 runs 14 residues. CDR3 loop: CASSLAKGGGGYTF. The CDR3 DNA follows: TGTGCCAGCAGCTTGGCCAAAGGGGGGGGCGGCTACACCTTC. Full variable domain (missing parts from reference TRBV5-4 and TRBJ1-2): ETGVTQSPTHLIKTRGQQVTLRCSSQSGHNTVSWYQQALGQGPQFIFQYYREEENGRGNFPPRFSGLQFPNYSSELNVNALELDDSALYLCASSLAKGGGGYTFGSGTRLTVV.

V usage is TRBV11-1 and J usage is TRBJ2-3; D ambiguous. The CDR3 is made up of 12 amino acids. Germline assignment: CDR1 SGHAT and CDR2 FQDESV (reference sequence). Trimming removed 6 bases from V and 2 bases from J, with 6 bases in between. CDR3 protein: CASRLHTDTQYF. The DNA of the CDR3 is TGTGCCAGCAGACTTCACACAGATACGCAGTATTTT.

The chain has TRBV7-8 and TRBJ2-7; TRBD2 matches at 13 bases. Germline V gives CDR1 SGHVS, CDR2 FQNEAQ. The junction had 5 bases not matched to a gene; V was cut back by 5 bases and J by 1 base. There are 16 residues in the CDR3. The CDR3 DNA is TGTGCCAGCAGCACGAGACTAGCGGGAGGATCCTACGAGCAGTACTTC. This sequence encodes CASSTRLAGGSYEQYF.

The V gene is TRBV2, the J gene TRBJ1-2; no firm D call. Germline V lookup: CDR1 SNHLY, CDR2 FYNNEI. This CDR3 region has 14 residues. The V and J ends lost 7 bases and 3 bases respectively, with 15 bases between them. CDR3 amino acids: CASTTSSEDYGYTF. CDR3 DNA sequence: TGTGCCAGCACGACGTCGTCAGAGGACTATGGCTACACCTTC.

V is TRBV27 and J is TRBJ2-6; 13 nucleotides line up with TRBD2. The CDR3 consists of 21 residues. The ends lost 4 bases at V and 0 bases at J; junction bases unmatched: 12. Germline V CDR1 and CDR2: MNHEY, SMNVEV (reference sequence). The CDR3 DNA sequence: TGTGCCAGCAGTTCCCCTTCTCGACTAGCGGGAGGTACCTCTGGGGCCAACGTCCTGACTTTC. Encoded protein: CASSSPSRLAGGTSGANVLTF.

The chain joins TRBV2 to TRBJ2-5, with a tentative D call TRBD2 (6 bases). Germline assignment: CDR1 SNHLY and CDR2 FYNNEI. The CDR3 is made up of 14 amino acids. Trimming pared 7 bases from V and 4 bases from J, leaving 16 bases between. The DNA of the CDR3 is TGTGCCAGCACCCGGAGGGGAGGAGGAGAGACCCAGTACTTC. This gives the protein CASTRRGGGETQYF.

V and J are TRBV13 and TRBJ1-1; D gene uncertain. V shed 8 bases and J shed 0 bases, with 4 bases lying between them. From germline, CDR1 is PRHDT and CDR2 FYEKMQ (reference sequence). This CDR3 has 11 residues. CDR3 loop: CASAMNTEAFF. CDR3 sequence (DNA): TGTGCCAGCGCGATGAACACTGAAGCTTTCTTT.

This clone was counted between two and nine times. Other DNA sequences in the same sample also yield this CDR3. The rearrangement joins TRBV5-1 to TRBJ1-1; D unclear. V was cut by 0 bases and J by 3 bases, with 6 bases left in between. The CDR3 has 13 residues. The germline V gene has CDR1 SGHRS and CDR2 YFSETQ. The CDR3: CASSLGHDTEAFF. In DNA, the CDR3 is TGCGCCAGCAGCTTGGGACATGACACTGAAGCTTTCTTT.

This chain connects TRBV5-1 to TRBJ1-4, with 7 bases lining up with TRBD1. The J segment lost 5 bases and the V segment lost 5 bases, leaving 6 bases of the junction unmatched. Germline V lookup: CDR1 SGHRS, CDR2 YFSETQ. The CDR3 totals 14 residues. The CDR3 here is CASRRDRSNEKLFF. CDR3 nucleotide sequence: TGCGCCAGCAGGAGGGACAGATCGAATGAAAAACTGTTTTTT.

This chain joins TRBV30 and TRBJ1-2; perhaps TRBD1 as D (6 bases). CDR1 is GTSNPN, CDR2 SVGIG, per germline (reference sequence). The V gene lost 0 bases and the J gene lost 4 bases, with 18 bases spanning the gap. The CDR3 is 16 amino acids. CDR3 in amino acids: CAWSVWGTQSGYGYTF. The CDR3 DNA is TGTGCCTGGAGTGTATGGGGGACACAAAGCGGCTATGGCTACACCTTC.

The J gene is TRBJ2-2, the V gene TRBV6-5; TRBD2 matches 8 bases. The CDR3 extends over 13 amino acids. V lost 7 bases to trimming and J lost 6 bases; unmatched junction nucleotides: 4. Germline V gene sequence: CDR1 MNHEY, CDR2 SVGAGI. The CDR3 loop is CASTGTRPGELFF. As DNA, the CDR3 is TGTGCCAGCACCGGGACTAGGCCCGGGGAGCTGTTTTTT.

The chain links TRBV5-1 to TRBJ2-7, with TRBD1 identical over 9 bases. V was clipped by 4 bases and J by 2 bases; unmatched bases: 4. This CDR3 region has 14 residues. Germline-derived CDR1 and CDR2 are SGHRS and YFSETQ. CDR3 DNA: TGCGCCAGCAGCCTCACAGGGGGCCCCTACGAGCAGTACTTC. Translated, it gives CASSLTGGPYEQYF. The entire variable domain, with the rest obtained from reference TRBV5-1 and TRBJ2-7, is as follows: KAGVTQTPRYLIKTRGQQVTLSCSPISGHRSVSWYQQTPGQGLQFLFEYFSETQRNKGNFPGRFSGRQFSNSRSEMNVSTLELGDSALYLCASSLTGGPYEQYFGPGTRLTVT.

This chain connects TRBV9 to TRBJ1-1; D is ambiguous. V lost 2 bases to trimming and J lost 0 bases, with 8 bases between them. The CDR3 has 14 amino acids. Germline CDR1 SGDLS, CDR2 YYNGEE. DNA of the CDR3: TGTGCCAGCAGCGTTACGAGTCTGAACACTGAAGCTTTCTTT. This translates into CASSVTSLNTEAFF.

The rearrangement joins TRBV13 to TRBJ2-1, with 7 bases matching TRBD2. This CDR3 has 16 amino acids. The germline V gene encodes CDR1 PRHDT and CDR2 FYEKMQ (reference sequence). V trimming: 2 bases; J trimming: 6 bases; junction bases outside the gene matches: 10. CDR3: CASSLTSAGEFNEQFF. CDR3 nucleotide sequence: TGTGCCAGCAGCTTAACGTCGGCGGGAGAGTTCAATGAGCAGTTCTTC.

In its sample, this clone was seen once. The gene calls are TRBV19 and TRBJ1-1; the D gene is possibly TRBD1 (5 bases). This CDR3 has 15 amino acids. The V end was cut by 3 bases, the J end by 4 bases, with 15 bases between. Germline CDR1 LNHDA, CDR2 SQIVND (reference sequence). CDR3 DNA sequence: TGTGCCAGTAGTATTCAGGATGTTGGGGCCACTGAAGCTTTCTTT. Translating it yields CASSIQDVGATEAFF.

The chain has TRBV27 and TRBJ2-7; TRBD1 is a possible D gene (5 bases). The CDR3 totals 15 residues. The germline V gene encodes CDR1 MNHEY and CDR2 SMNVEV (reference sequence). V was cut by 6 bases and J by 2 bases, with 17 bases left in between. The CDR3 DNA sequence: TGTGCCAGCAGGGTCAAGGGGTTTGGAACCTACGAGCAGTACTTC. Protein sequence: CASRVKGFGTYEQYF.

With respect to this clone: Other DNA sequences in this specimen translate into the identical CDR3. This chain links TRBV29-1 with TRBJ2-1; the match to TRBD1 covers 7 bases. There are 11 residues in the CDR3. CDR1 and CDR2 from the germline V gene are SQVTM and ANQGSEA. Germline trimming cut 7 bases from V and 3 bases from J; bases unmatched to any gene: 0. For the CDR3, the DNA is TGCAGCGGGACAGGCTACAATGAGCAGTTCTTC. Protein sequence: CSGTGYNEQFF.

J is TRBJ2-5 and V is TRBV27; no firm D call. This CDR3 spans 15 amino acids. V lost 6 bases, J lost 5 bases, and 19 bases lay in between. Germline V lookup: CDR1 MNHEY, CDR2 SMNVEV (reference sequence). CDR3 DNA sequence: TGTGCCAGCAGCCCTACCGACATTCCCCGGGAGACCCAGTACTTC. Translating gives CASSPTDIPRETQYF.

The chain joins TRBV4-2 to TRBJ2-1; 10 bases match TRBD2. From germline, CDR1 is LGHNA and CDR2 YNFKEQ. Trimming took 0 bases from V and 0 from J; bases not matched to a gene: 5. The CDR3 is made up of 18 amino acids. This chain's CDR3 is CASSQDQLAGSSYNEQFF. CDR3 coding DNA: TGTGCCAGCAGCCAAGATCAACTAGCGGGGAGCTCCTACAATGAGCAGTTCTTC.

The V call is TRBV10-1, the J call TRBJ2-7, with D possibly being TRBD1 (6 bases). This CDR3 contains 15 residues. Per germline, CDR1 WNHNN and CDR2 SYGVQD (reference sequence). V lost 10 bases and J 1 base, leaving 20 bases between the germline ends. The CDR3 spells CATPRAQGESYEQYF. The CDR3 DNA reads TGCGCCACCCCGAGGGCACAGGGTGAGTCCTACGAGCAGTACTTC.

The rearrangement links TRBV18 to TRBJ2-6, with 7 bases fitting TRBD1. The CDR3 runs to 16 residues. The J segment lost 15 bases and the V segment lost 3 bases, leaving 17 bases of the junction unmatched. CDR1 and CDR2 from the germline V gene are KGHSH and LQKENI. Here the CDR3 DNA reads TGTGCCAGCTCACCCAGGACAGGCTCTGGGGCCAACCCCCTGACTTTC. This encodes CASSPRTGSGANPLTF.

This rearrangement joins TRBV30 to TRBJ2-1; TRBD1 agrees at 7 bases. The CDR3 loop spans 12 amino acids. Trimming took 3 bases from V and 9 from J; bases not matched to a gene: 5. Germline-derived CDR1 and CDR2 are GTSNPN and SVGIG (reference sequence). The CDR3 nucleotides read TGTGCCTGGAGAAGGGGGCCCGGTGAGCAGTTCTTC. Its translation is CAWRRGPGEQFF.

V is TRBV18 and J is TRBJ2-5, with TRBD1 identical over 10 bases. The CDR3 has 17 residues. Germline CDR1 KGHSH, CDR2 LQKENI. The V gene end was trimmed by 5 bases and the J gene end by 2 bases; junction bases not matched to a gene: 11. The DNA of the CDR3 is TGTGCCAGCTCAACAAGTCTTCGGACAGGGGGTCAAGAGACCCAGTACTTC. Amino acids: CASSTSLRTGGQETQYF.

This clone came up a few times. This chain connects TRBV5-1 to TRBJ1-4, with a weak D call TRBD1 (6 bases). Between the trimmed V and J ends, which lost 0 bases and 7 bases, there was a span of 10 bases. CDR3 length: 14 residues. Germline V gives CDR1 SGHRS, CDR2 YFSETQ. CDR3 in DNA: TGCGCCAGCAGCTTGGGTGGGGGCACTGAAAAACTGTTTTTT. Amino acid sequence: CASSLGGGTEKLFF.

The chain recombines TRBV4-3 with TRBJ2-7; D not resolved. Trimming shortened V by 0 bases and J by 2 bases, and 17 bases separated the two germline ends. In germline, CDR1 is LGHNA, CDR2 YSLEER. The CDR3 is 17 amino acids. The CDR3 loop reads CASSQDLIGYHTYEQYF. The CDR3 nucleotides are TGCGCCAGCAGCCAAGATTTGATCGGGTACCATACCTACGAGCAGTACTTC.

The chain carries TRBV11-1 and TRBJ2-6; D is unresolved. Trimming removed 1 base at V and 0 bases at J, with 7 bases between. CDR1 is SGHAT and CDR2 is FQDESV in the germline V gene (reference sequence). The CDR3 is made up of 16 amino acids. CDR3: CASSLVRASGANVLTF. CDR3 DNA: TGTGCCAGCAGCTTAGTACGAGCCTCTGGGGCCAACGTCCTGACTTTC.